This passage covers 15 T cell receptor beta chains from one sample sequenced in a study of blood T cell repertoires in COVID-19. Sequencing used immunoSEQ multiplex PCR; TCRdb keeps in-frame clones, though not all of them. Among 45,000 to 50,000 clones listed, 85% to 90% were seen once. Material for sequencing was peripheral blood. Every receptor here comes from a human donor in a cohort sampled during active COVID-19.

The V call is TRBV13, the J call TRBJ2-2; D might be TRBD1 (6 bases). This CDR3 contains 14 residues. Trimming cost V 2 bases and J 6 bases, with 10 bases left between them. CDR1 and CDR2 (germline): PRHDT, FYEKMQ (reference sequence). This CDR3 is CASSLTGLPGELFF. Here the CDR3 DNA reads TGTGCCAGCAGCTTAACAGGGTTGCCCGGGGAGCTGTTTTTT.

The V call is TRBV9, the J call TRBJ2-3; unclear D gene. The CDR3 has 13 residues. Germline-derived CDR1 and CDR2 are SGDLS and YYNGEE. The ends were cut back, 0 bases at V and 3 bases at J, with 5 bases in the middle. The CDR3: CASSVAGTDTQYF. CDR3 bases: TGTGCCAGCAGCGTAGCAGGTACAGATACGCAGTATTTT.

The chain is built from TRBV10-2 and TRBJ2-7; TRBD2 matches 7 bases. V gave up 8 bases and J gave up 7 bases; unmatched junction bases: 14. The V gene's germline CDR1 is WSHSY and CDR2 SAAADI. This CDR3 is built from 14 residues. CDR3 nucleotides: TGCGCCAGCCTCCTTCTAGCGGTTGGCGGGGAGCAGTACTTC. It codes for CASLLLAVGGEQYF.

This clone has a handful of counts. This rearrangement joins TRBV19 to TRBJ2-5, with 11 bases identical to TRBD1. CDR1 LNHDA and CDR2 SQIVND come from the germline V gene (reference sequence). The CDR3 spans 15 residues. J lost 7 bases, V lost 5 bases, and 9 bases had no gene match. In DNA form, the CDR3 reads TGTGCCAGTAGTTCCGGGACAGGGGGTCTTGGGACCCAGTACTTC. It specifies CASSSGTGGLGTQYF.

In DNA, the CDR3 is TGCGCCAGCAGTGACGGACTCAATCCTAGCACAGATACGCAGTATTTT. Its protein product is CASSDGLNPSTDTQYF. The chain recombines TRBV10-1 with TRBJ2-3, with D possibly being TRBD2 (5 bases). Trimming left V 3 bases short and J 0 bases short, with 13 bases between. The CDR3 is made up of 16 amino acids. Germline V gene sequence: CDR1 WNHNN, CDR2 SYGVQD (reference sequence).

This rearrangement joins TRBV19 to TRBJ1-2; maybe TRBD1 (5 bases). V lost 4 bases, J lost 8 bases, and 17 bases lay in between. Per the germline V gene, CDR1 is LNHDA and CDR2 is SQIVND (reference sequence). The CDR3 length is 14 residues. This CDR3 is CASSTDRGQGGYTF. In DNA form, the CDR3 reads TGTGCCAGTAGTACAGACCGAGGCCAGGGAGGCTACACCTTC.

This clone appeared a few times. The gene calls are TRBV14 and TRBJ1-1, with 7 bases that match TRBD1. V lost 1 base and J lost 1; bases outside the gene matches: 6. CDR1 SGHDN and CDR2 FVKESK come from the germline V gene. The CDR3 loop spans 16 amino acids. CDR3: CASSQADRVTNTEAFF. The DNA for the CDR3 is TGTGCCAGCAGCCAAGCCGACAGGGTTACGAACACTGAAGCTTTCTTT.

The J gene is TRBJ2-5, the V gene TRBV3-1 (or the pseudogene TRBV3-2), with D hard to call. Germline-derived CDR1 and CDR2 are LGHDT and YNNKEL (reference sequence). The V and J ends lost 0 bases and 9 bases respectively, with 8 bases between them. The CDR3 loop spans 12 amino acids. The CDR3 nucleotides read TGTGCCAGCAGCCAAGATCGAGATTCCCAGTACTTC. This gives the protein CASSQDRDSQYF.

The CDR3 loop reads CASSPPGPPRDTQYF. The CDR3 DNA reads TGTGCCAGCTCACCACCGGGCCCCCCCAGAGATACGCAGTATTTT. The chain uses TRBV18 and TRBJ2-3; D is unclear. The germline V gene encodes CDR1 KGHSH and CDR2 LQKENI. Trimming cost V 0 bases and J 5 bases, with 12 bases left between them. CDR3 length equals 15 residues. Full variable domain (rest looked up from reference TRBV18 and TRBJ2-3): NAGVMQNPRHLVRRRGQEARLRCSPMKGHSHVYWYRQLPEEGLKFMVYLQKENIIDESGMPKERFSAEFPKEGPSILRIQQVVRGDSAAYFCASSPPGPPRDTQYFGPGTRLTVL.

The chain joins TRBV15 to TRBJ1-5, with D possibly TRBD1 on 5 matching bases. The CDR3 sequence is 15 residues long. Looked up from germline, CDR1 is LNHNV and CDR2 is YYDKDF (reference sequence). With 7 bases removed from V and 7 bases from J, the gap between germline ends came to 20 bases. CDR3 sequence: CATTGTVVGGQPQHF. The CDR3 DNA reads TGTGCCACCACGGGAACGGTGGTTGGGGGGCAGCCCCAGCATTTT.

The chain links TRBV16 to TRBJ1-2; D gene unclear. Germline lookup yields CDR1 KGHSY and CDR2 FQNENV. CDR3 length: 15 residues. V shed 2 bases and J shed 8 bases, with 18 bases lying between them. The CDR3: CASSQTQFSLYGYTF. Here the CDR3 DNA reads TGTGCCAGCAGCCAAACCCAATTTTCCCTCTACGGCTACACCTTC.

The chain couples TRBV30 to TRBJ1-2; the D gene is possibly TRBD1 (5 bases). V lost 5 bases and J 6 bases, leaving 22 bases between the germline ends. CDR1 is GTSNPN, CDR2 SVGIG, per germline (reference sequence). The CDR3 length is 15 residues. CDR3 sequence reads: CAWVPPPGLSHGYTF. In DNA form, the CDR3 reads TGTGCCTGGGTTCCGCCCCCAGGGTTGTCGCATGGCTACACCTTC.

As to this clone: The junction departs from germline at one end; a sequencing error may be responsible. The V and J genes are TRBV7-7 and TRBJ2-5; 8 nucleotides align to TRBD2. Germline V CDR1 and CDR2: SSHAT, FNYEAQ (reference sequence). This CDR3 is 15 amino acids long. This CDR3 is CASSLGRGGRETQYF. CDR3 DNA: TGTGCTAGCAGCTTAGGACGGGGGGGCCGAGAGACCCAGTACTTC.

This clone was detected once. The chain uses TRBV19 and TRBJ1-1; 7 positions agree with TRBD1. Unmatched junction bases numbered 4, after V lost 8 bases and J lost 1 base. From germline, CDR1 is LNHDA and CDR2 SQIVND (reference sequence). The CDR3 is made up of 13 amino acids. In DNA form, the CDR3 reads TGTGCCAGTGATCAGGGGGGGAACACTGAAGCTTTCTTT. Translating it yields CASDQGGNTEAFF.

This sequence joins TRBV5-5 and TRBJ1-2; D is unclear. This CDR3 spans 15 amino acids. Trimming took 7 bases from V and 0 from J, leaving 16 bases between them. The germline V gene has CDR1 SGHKS and CDR2 YYEKEE (reference sequence). The CDR3, as DNA: TGTGCCAGCCCCAATGAAGAGAGCTCTAACTATGGCTACACCTTC. Translating gives CASPNEESSNYGYTF. Full variable domain (remainder filled in from reference TRBV5-5 and TRBJ1-2): DAGVTQSPTHLIKTRGQQVTLRCSPISGHKSVSWYQQVLGQGPQFIFQYYEKEERGRGNFPDRFSARQFPNYSSELNVNALLLGDSALYLCASPNEESSNYGYTFGSGTRLTVV.